What follows are 31 T cell receptor beta chains derived from one specimen sequenced in a study of blood T cell repertoires in COVID-19. Repertoires were generated with immunoSEQ multiplex PCR, while TCRdb's copy carries only in-frame clones and drops some. The table shows around 170,000 clones, with 86% occurring only once. The specimen sequenced was peripheral blood. These receptors were taken from a woman aged 70-85 years with acute or convalescent COVID-19.

The rearrangement links TRBV5-1 to TRBJ2-7, with D tentatively TRBD1 (5 bases). Germline CDR1 reads SGHRS; CDR2 reads YFSETQ. The CDR3 is 15 amino acids. V lost 0 bases and J 2 bases, leaving 12 bases between the germline ends. CDR3 bases: TGCGCCAGCAGCTTGGAGGCAGGGCACACCTACGAGCAGTACTTC. Protein product: CASSLEAGHTYEQYF.

Remarks on this clone: This same CDR3 is encoded by further DNA sequences in the sample. The CDR3 nucleotides read TGTGCCAGCAGCTTAGCGCAGGGCTACGAGCAGTACTTC. Residues: CASSLAQGYEQYF. The V and J genes are TRBV7-9 and TRBJ2-7; D perhaps matches TRBD1 (5 bases). V was clipped by 0 bases and J by 3 bases, with 6 bases between them. The CDR3 loop spans 13 amino acids. Germline CDR1 SEHNR, CDR2 FQNEAQ (reference sequence).

The V call is TRBV7-6, the J call TRBJ2-7; 7 positions match TRBD1. Germline loops: CDR1 SGHVS, CDR2 FNYEAQ. This CDR3 contains 17 residues. Germline trimming cut 1 base from V and 2 bases from J; bases unmatched to any gene: 11. The CDR3 sequence: CASSLEQTGTLPYEQYF. CDR3 nucleotides: TGTGCCAGCAGCTTAGAGCAGACAGGGACCCTCCCCTACGAGCAGTACTTC.

The chain employs TRBV19 and TRBJ2-7; 7 nucleotides line up with TRBD2. The CDR3 runs 15 residues. Looked up from germline, CDR1 is LNHDA and CDR2 is SQIVND (reference sequence). V lost 2 bases to trimming and J lost 3 bases; unmatched junction nucleotides: 7. The CDR3 here is CASSIKASGLYEQYF. DNA of the CDR3: TGTGCCAGTAGTATAAAGGCTAGCGGCCTCTACGAGCAGTACTTC.

This clone was counted only a few times. The chain carries TRBV29-1 and TRBJ1-4; D is undetermined. Germline V gene lookup returns CDR1 SQVTM and CDR2 ANQGSEA. The V gene lost 4 bases and the J gene lost 5 bases, with 8 bases spanning the gap. The CDR3 contains 12 residues. CDR3 in amino acids: CSVGGINEKLFF. The CDR3 nucleotides read TGCAGCGTTGGCGGGATAAATGAAAAACTGTTTTTT.

The gene calls are TRBV24-1 and TRBJ1-2; D possibly corresponds to TRBD1 (5 bases). V shed 3 bases and J shed 4 bases, with 17 bases lying between them. CDR3 length equals 16 residues. Germline CDR1 reads KGHDR; CDR2 reads SFDVKD. CDR3 loop: CATSDGQGGQIYGYTF. For the CDR3, the DNA is TGTGCCACCAGTGATGGGCAGGGTGGTCAGATCTATGGCTACACCTTC.

This rearrangement joins TRBV18 to TRBJ1-5; no clear D. Germline assignment: CDR1 KGHSH and CDR2 LQKENI. The germline V and J ends were trimmed by 3 bases and 1 base, with 10 bases remaining between them. The CDR3 runs 15 residues. Here the CDR3 reads CASSPILESNQPQHF. In DNA form, the CDR3 reads TGTGCCAGCTCACCGATTCTTGAGAGCAATCAGCCCCAGCATTTT.

V gene TRBV7-2 combines with J gene TRBJ2-2; 10 nucleotides agree with TRBD1. From germline, CDR1 is SGHTA and CDR2 FQGNSA. The CDR3 contains 15 residues. V lost 4 bases to trimming and J lost 10 bases; unmatched junction nucleotides: 9. CDR3 in amino acids: CASSSRDRGSVELFF. The CDR3 DNA reads as TGTGCCAGCAGCTCCCGGGACAGGGGATCCGTGGAGCTGTTTTTT.

This clone was seen more than once but under ten times. J is TRBJ1-2 and V is TRBV2; D may be TRBD1 (6 bases). This CDR3 contains 14 residues. The ends were cut back, 6 bases at V and 0 bases at J, with 11 bases in the middle. The V gene's germline CDR1 is SNHLY and CDR2 FYNNEI. As DNA, the CDR3 is TGTGCCAGCAGACAGGGTGGAGCTAACTATGGCTACACCTTC. This translates into CASRQGGANYGYTF.

The J gene is TRBJ2-3, the V gene TRBV7-2, with 7 nucleotides matching TRBD2. This CDR3 region has 18 residues. Losses at the gene ends were 5 bases for V and 0 bases for J; bases not matched to a gene: 14. Germline-derived CDR1 and CDR2 are SGHTA and FQGNSA. The CDR3 spells CASSANPLASTSTDTQYF. The CDR3 bases are TGTGCCAGCAGCGCCAACCCACTAGCGTCAACTAGCACAGATACGCAGTATTTT.

On this clone: The junction differs from germline at one of its ends, possibly a read error. The rearrangement uses TRBV7-7 and TRBJ2-5, with 8 positions matching TRBD2. The CDR3 consists of 13 residues. Germline V gene sequence: CDR1 SSHAT, CDR2 FNYEAQ (reference sequence). As DNA, the CDR3 is TGTGCTAGCAGCTCCCGCAGCGGGGGGACCCAGTACTTC. This gives the protein CASSSRSGGTQYF.

This clone was detected only a few times. This chain connects TRBV7-3 to TRBJ2-1, with a possible D match to TRBD2 (6 bases). The V end lost 2 bases, the J end lost 7 bases, and 9 bases lay between the germline ends. This CDR3 is built from 13 residues. CDR1 is SGHTA and CDR2 is FQGTGA in the germline V gene. The CDR3 reads CASSLRRENEQFF. DNA of the CDR3: TGTGCCAGCAGCTTACGTCGGGAGAATGAGCAGTTCTTC.

This clone was detected only once. Different DNA sequences within this sample yield the same CDR3. The rearrangement joins TRBV28 to TRBJ2-5, with 10 positions matching TRBD2. Germline CDR1 is MDHEN and CDR2 is SYDVKM. V shed 3 bases and J 3 bases; nucleotides not matched to a gene: 13. The CDR3 totals 18 residues. CDR3: CASSFVRAGGPGKETQYF. The CDR3 bases are TGTGCCAGCAGTTTTGTACGAGCGGGAGGGCCCGGAAAAGAGACCCAGTACTTC.

This clone was observed once. This rearrangement joins TRBV7-2 to TRBJ1-6; 9 bases agree with TRBD1. Looked up from germline, CDR1 is SGHTA and CDR2 is FQGNSA. The V segment lost 2 bases and the J segment 5 bases; nucleotides outside the gene matches: 4. This CDR3 contains 16 residues. CDR3 DNA sequence: TGTGCCAGCAGCTTAAACGGACAGGGGAATAATTCACCCCTCCACTTT. Translated: CASSLNGQGNNSPLHF. The whole variable domain, filled in from reference TRBV7-2 and TRBJ1-6, reads GAGVSQSPSNKVTEKGKDVELRCDPISGHTALYWYRQSLGQGLEFLIYFQGNSAPDKSGLPSDRFSAERTGGSVSTLTIQRTQQEDSAVYLCASSLNGQGNNSPLHFGNGTRLTVT.

V gene TRBV15 combines with J gene TRBJ2-1; TRBD2 matches 13 bases. CDR1 is LNHNV and CDR2 is YYDKDF in the germline V gene (reference sequence). The CDR3 consists of 17 residues. The V gene end was trimmed by 0 bases and the J gene end by 3 bases; junction bases not matched to a gene: 2. CDR3 amino acids: CATSRDGTSGIYNEQFF. The CDR3 coding sequence is TGTGCCACCAGCAGAGACGGGACTAGCGGGATCTACAATGAGCAGTTCTTC.

The V and J genes are TRBV5-6 and TRBJ1-1, with D unclear. Germline loops: CDR1 SGHDT, CDR2 YYEEEE. V was clipped by 4 bases and J by 5 bases, with 12 bases between them. The CDR3 loop spans 13 amino acids. This CDR3 is CASSPGGETEAFF. The DNA for the CDR3 is TGTGCCAGCAGCCCCGGCGGGGAAACTGAAGCTTTCTTT. The variable domain in full, completed from reference TRBV5-6 and TRBJ1-1, reads DAGVTQSPTHLIKTRGQQVTLRCSPKSGHDTVSWYQQALGQGPQFIFQYYEEEERQRGNFPDRFSGHQFPNYSSELNVNALLLGDSALYLCASSPGGETEAFFGQGTRLTVV.

The chain combines TRBV27 with TRBJ2-5; 7 bases line up with TRBD1. V dropped 3 bases and J dropped 5; count of bases not matched to a gene: 9. Germline V gene sequence: CDR1 MNHEY, CDR2 SMNVEV (reference sequence). The CDR3 spans 15 residues. The DNA of the CDR3 is TGTGCCAGCAGTTTCGTTCCCGACAGGGTCGAGACCCAGTACTTC. Translating it yields CASSFVPDRVETQYF.

The chain recombines TRBV2 with TRBJ1-2; tentative D call: TRBD1 (6 bases). Germline V gene sequence: CDR1 SNHLY, CDR2 FYNNEI. The CDR3 contains 14 residues. V was cut by 5 bases and J by 3 bases, with 13 bases left in between. The DNA of the CDR3 is TGTGCCAGCAGTATTGGACAGTGGGACTATGGCTACACCTTC. Translating gives CASSIGQWDYGYTF.

The chain has TRBV30 and TRBJ1-5; D unclear. Trimming took off 1 base at V and 2 bases at J, with 12 bases between the two ends. The CDR3 contains 15 residues. Germline lookup yields CDR1 GTSNPN and CDR2 SVGIG (reference sequence). CDR3 in amino acids: CAWSGTSAGNQPQHF. The CDR3, as DNA: TGTGCCTGGAGTGGAACCTCGGCGGGCAATCAGCCCCAGCATTTT.

This sequence joins TRBV7-9 and TRBJ2-1; D is perhaps TRBD2 (5 bases). The CDR3 contains 13 residues. Trimming stripped 4 bases from V and 4 bases from J, with 8 bases between. Germline V gene sequence: CDR1 SEHNR, CDR2 FQNEAQ (reference sequence). In DNA, the CDR3 is TGTGCCAGCAGCTCAAGCGGATACAATGAGCAGTTCTTC. This sequence encodes CASSSSGYNEQFF.

V gene TRBV28 combines with J gene TRBJ1-4; a weak D match, TRBD1 (6 bases). Germline CDR1 and CDR2: MDHEN and SYDVKM. CDR3 size: 16 residues. Trimming left V 2 bases short and J 6 bases short, with 16 bases between. DNA for the CDR3: TGTGCCAGCAGTTTAAACCAGGGGCGGGGGGATGAAAAACTGTTTTTT. Translating it yields CASSLNQGRGDEKLFF.

This clone was seen a few times. The chain joins TRBV6-6 to TRBJ1-1; possibly TRBD1 for D (5 bases). CDR1 and CDR2 (germline): MNHNY, SVGAGI (reference sequence). CDR3 length: 13 residues. The ends were cut back, 6 bases at V and 8 bases at J, with 16 bases in the middle. CDR3 nucleotides: TGTGCCAGCAGATACGACAGAAACAGAGAAGCTTTCTTT. Protein sequence: CASRYDRNREAFF.

The V and J genes are TRBV2 and TRBJ1-1, with TRBD1 matching 8 bases. This CDR3 contains 14 residues. Trimming cost V 4 bases and J 4 bases; bases outside gene matches: 5. Germline lookup yields CDR1 SNHLY and CDR2 FYNNEI. The chain's CDR3 is CASSVSGGLTEAFF. In DNA, the CDR3 is TGTGCCAGCAGTGTATCAGGGGGCCTCACTGAAGCTTTCTTT.

This clone showed up just once. The rearrangement uses TRBV4-2 and TRBJ2-1; D unclear. Per the germline V gene, CDR1 is LGHNA and CDR2 is YNFKEQ. CDR3 length: 13 residues. Deletions cut 1 base from V and 9 bases from J, with 10 bases between. In DNA form, the CDR3 reads TGTGCCAGCAGCCAAGGGGCCCGCTCTGAGCAGTTCTTC. It codes for CASSQGARSEQFF.

This chain joins TRBV9 and TRBJ2-5; 7 bases map to TRBD2. This CDR3 is 15 amino acids long. V shed 4 bases, J shed 4 bases, and the junction held 10 bases outside the gene matches. Looked up from germline, CDR1 is SGDLS and CDR2 is YYNGEE. The CDR3 coding sequence is TGTGCCAGCAGCCCACGGACTAGTCGATCAGAGACCCAGTACTTC. It translates to CASSPRTSRSETQYF.

V usage is TRBV5-6 and J usage is TRBJ2-6, with 8 bases aligning to TRBD1. The junction had 6 bases not matched to a gene; V was cut back by 4 bases and J by 0 bases. The length of the CDR3 is 17 residues. Germline CDR1 is SGHDT and CDR2 is YYEEEE. The CDR3 DNA reads as TGTGCCAGCAGCAAAGGACAGGGACGCTCTGGGGCCAACGTCCTGACTTTC. It is translated as CASSKGQGRSGANVLTF.

V gene TRBV18 combines with J gene TRBJ2-3; a possible D gene is TRBD1 (6 bases). Trimming shortened V by 3 bases and J by 2 bases, and 12 bases separated the two germline ends. The V gene's germline CDR1 is KGHSH and CDR2 LQKENI. The CDR3 is 15 residues long. CDR3 sequence: CASSPRTASTDTQYF. CDR3 coding DNA: TGTGCCAGCTCACCTAGGACAGCCTCCACAGATACGCAGTATTTT.

The chain recombines TRBV11-2 with TRBJ2-1; 7 bases map to TRBD1. CDR1 SGHAT and CDR2 FQNNGV come from the germline V gene. After removal of 4 bases from V and 12 bases from J, the junction contained 15 bases not matched to a gene. The CDR3 loop spans 15 amino acids. The CDR3 loop reads CASSSPITDRDRQFF. CDR3 DNA sequence: TGTGCCAGCAGCTCCCCTATTACAGACAGGGACAGGCAGTTCTTC.

V and J are TRBV11-2 and TRBJ1-4, with TRBD1 identical over 9 bases. The CDR3 length is 19 residues. V dropped 1 base and J dropped 4; count of bases not matched to a gene: 13. CDR1 and CDR2 (germline): SGHAT, FQNNGV. This chain's CDR3 is CASSLVPRDRAWGNEKLFF. Written as DNA, the CDR3 is TGTGCCAGCAGCTTAGTACCCCGGGACAGGGCTTGGGGTAATGAAAAACTGTTTTTT.

The chain couples TRBV21-1 to TRBJ2-3; the table's D gene call, TRBD2, was not cross checked with the DNA. TRBV21-1 corresponds to a pseudogene. The CDR3 is 14 residues long. CDR3 nucleotides: TGTGCCAGCAGCAAACGCGGAGGCACAGATACGCAGTATTTT. Protein sequence: CASSKRGGTDTQYF.

V gene TRBV5-6 combines with J gene TRBJ2-1; 14 nucleotides match TRBD2. Per the germline V gene, CDR1 is SGHDT and CDR2 is YYEEEE. This CDR3 is 17 amino acids long. J was trimmed by 4 bases and V by 0 bases; bases with no gene match: 3. CDR3 residues: CASSLGTSGGPYNEQFF. As DNA, the CDR3 is TGTGCCAGCAGCTTGGGGACTAGCGGGGGGCCGTACAATGAGCAGTTCTTC.